This is a list of T cell receptor beta chains from one sample in a study of cytotoxic CD8 clonotypes in ibrutinib-treated CLL. TCRdb keeps only in-frame clones here, not all; method: immunoSEQ multiplex PCR. The table shows approximately 200,000 clones, with over 60% occurring only once. The sample in question was PBMCs, obtained after 24 months of ibrutinib treatment. These receptors came from a human donor with chronic lymphocytic leukemia. CDR3s include the opening cysteine and the closing phenylalanine or tryptophan. D genes are given only for firm matches. Clone size appears in some rows only: once, few, many, or a class for an expanded clone.

TRBV6-1	NA	NA	TRBJ2-1	TGTGCCAGCAGTGCCTCGGTGAGCGGGCTATTCAATGAGCAGTTCTTC	CASSASVSGLFNEQFF
TRBV7-2	few	NA	TRBJ1-3	TGTGCCAGCAGCCTAGGGGCGTTCCAAGGAAACACCATATATTTT	CASSLGAFQGNTIYF
TRBV18	NA	NA	TRBJ1-3	TGTGCCAGCTCACGGGATCGGCCTGGAAACACCATATATTTT	CASSRDRPGNTIYF
TRBV1	NA	NA	TRBJ2-1	TGCACCAGCAGCCGGGGCCACAATGAGCAGTTCTTC	CTSSRGHNEQFF
TRBV23-1	NA	TRBD1	TRBJ2-1	TGCGCCAGCAGTCAATCGTGGGACAGGAAAAACAATGAGCAGTTCTTC	CASSQSWDRKNNEQFF
TRBV7-8	NA	TRBD2	TRBJ2-7	TGTGCCAGCCTAGCGGATTCCTACGAGCAGTACTTC	CASLADSYEQYF
TRBV2	NA	NA	TRBJ2-7	TGTGCCAGCAGTGAAGGAATAACCTACGAGCAGTACTTC	CASSEGITYEQYF
TRBV19	NA	TRBD1	TRBJ2-2	TGTGCCAGTAGTAAACTCCGGGACAGGAACACCGGGGAGCTGTTTTTT	CASSKLRDRNTGELFF
TRBV6-8	few	NA	TRBJ1-2	TGTGCCAGCAGTTACTCGGACAACTATGGCTACACCTTC	CASSYSDNYGYTF
TRBV4-1	NA	NA	TRBJ1-1	TGCGCCAGCAGCCAAGATTTACAGTACACTGAAGCTTTCTTT	CASSQDLQYTEAFF
TRBV6-6	NA	NA	TRBJ2-5	TGTGCCAGCAGGTACCGGGTTGGAGAGACCCAGTACTTC	CASRYRVGETQYF
TRBV5-1	few	NA	TRBJ2-5	TGCGCCAGCAGCTTGGCGCCGAAAGAGACCCAGTACTTC	CASSLAPKETQYF
TRBV29-1	NA	NA	TRBJ1-1	TGCAGCGTTGAAATGGTTTCAGGAAATGAAGCTTTCTTT	CSVEMVSGNEAFF
TRBV4-2	NA	NA	TRBJ2-1	TGTGCCAGCAGCCAAGGCGACGTAACAGAGTACAATGAGCAGTTCTTC	CASSQGDVTEYNEQFF
TRBV11-2	few	NA	TRBJ2-7	TGTGCCAGCAGCCAGTACGAGCAGTACTTC	CASSQYEQYF
TRBV12-5	NA	TRBD1	TRBJ2-3	TGTGCTAGTGGTCTGGGACAGGGCCCGACAGATACGCAGTATTTT	CASGLGQGPTDTQYF
TRBV7-9	few	TRBD1	TRBJ1-2	TGTGCCAGCAGCTTCGACAGGGTAACTAACTATGGCTACACCTTC	CASSFDRVTNYGYTF
TRBV7-6	few	TRBD2	TRBJ2-1	TGTGCCAGCAGCTTGGGGAGGGCCACCTACAATGAGCAGTTCTTC	CASSLGRATYNEQFF
TRBV28	NA	TRBD1	TRBJ1-5	TGTGCCAGCGGATTAGGACAGGGCAATCAGCCCCAGCATTTT	CASGLGQGNQPQHF
TRBV18	NA	NA	TRBJ1-2	TGTGCCAGCTCACCAAATGGAGACGGGAACTATGGCTACACCTTC	CASSPNGDGNYGYTF
TRBV4-1	once	NA	TRBJ2-2	TGCGCCAGCAGCCAAGGTTGGGCTGGGGACCGCCCGGCGGGCACCGGGGAGCTGTTTTTT	CASSQGWAGDRPAGTGELFF